One sample yielded the 25 T cell receptor beta chains listed below, sequenced in a study of T cell responses to AZD1222 COVID-19 vaccine. The method was immunoSEQ multiplex PCR; TCRdb's version includes in-frame clones alone and lacks a portion of them. The table includes about 99,000 clones, 90% detected once. The sample consisted of peripheral blood, taken on day 0 of AZD1222 vaccination. These receptors were obtained from an adult in good health.

The chain carries TRBV18 and TRBJ1-2; a weak D match, TRBD1 (6 bases). Germline V gene sequence: CDR1 KGHSH, CDR2 LQKENI. Deletions cut 1 base from V and 8 bases from J, with 11 bases between. The CDR3 length is 13 residues. Written as DNA, the CDR3 is TGTGCCAGCTCACCACAAAACAGGGACGGCTACACCTTC. This translates into CASSPQNRDGYTF.

The chain recombines TRBV2 with TRBJ1-5; a weak D match, TRBD1 (6 bases). Trimming took off 7 bases at V and 2 bases at J, with 9 bases between the two ends. The germline V gene encodes CDR1 SNHLY and CDR2 FYNNEI. The CDR3 consists of 13 residues. This chain's CDR3 is CASKGVGNQPQHF. For the CDR3, the DNA is TGTGCCAGCAAGGGGGTTGGCAATCAGCCCCAGCATTTT.

The CDR3 DNA is TGTGCCAGCAGCAAAGCTCGCCAGGTATTATACGAGCAGTACTTC. Amino acid sequence: CASSKARQVLYEQYF. The chain carries TRBV21-1 and TRBJ2-7; the DNA was not used to check the table's D call, TRBD1. TRBV21-1 is a pseudogene segment. The CDR3 runs 15 residues.

This sequence joins TRBV2 and TRBJ2-5; D call uncertain. The CDR3 is 12 amino acids. Per the germline V gene, CDR1 is SNHLY and CDR2 is FYNNEI. V lost 5 bases and J 9 bases, leaving 13 bases between the germline ends. For the CDR3, the DNA is TGTGCCAGCAGTTTACCCGCGTCCGCCCAGTACTTC. Its protein is CASSLPASAQYF.

V gene TRBV7-8 combines with J gene TRBJ1-5; no reliable D call. The CDR3 is made up of 13 amino acids. Trimming shortened V by 4 bases and J by 1 base, and 5 bases separated the two germline ends. Looked up from germline, CDR1 is SGHVS and CDR2 is FQNEAQ. The CDR3 protein is CASSYGSNQPQHF. DNA of the CDR3: TGTGCCAGCAGCTACGGAAGCAATCAGCCCCAGCATTTT.

V and J are TRBV9 and TRBJ2-5; the match to TRBD1 covers 7 bases. This CDR3 comprises 14 residues. J lost 1 base, V lost 3 bases, and 3 bases had no gene match. Germline lookup yields CDR1 SGDLS and CDR2 YYNGEE. The CDR3 DNA reads as TGTGCCAGCAGCGCTGGGACAGCCCAAGAGACCCAGTACTTC. It is translated as CASSAGTAQETQYF.

The chain couples TRBV29-1 to TRBJ2-5, with 8 positions matching TRBD1. CDR3 size: 13 residues. Per germline, CDR1 SQVTM and CDR2 ANQGSEA. V trimming: 8 bases; J trimming: 1 base; junction bases outside the gene matches: 6. The CDR3, as DNA: TGCAGCTGCAGGGGGCGAGCCCAAGAGACCCAGTACTTC. Its translation: CSCRGRAQETQYF.

This chain joins TRBV30 and TRBJ1-4; no firm D call. The V and J ends lost 3 bases and 7 bases respectively, with 15 bases between them. Per the germline V gene, CDR1 is GTSNPN and CDR2 is SVGIG (reference sequence). This CDR3 is built from 14 residues. CDR3 sequence: CAWRDDTGGEKLFF. CDR3 in DNA: TGTGCCTGGAGGGACGACACCGGCGGTGAAAAACTGTTTTTT.

The chain recombines TRBV19 with TRBJ1-2, with D possibly TRBD1 on 5 matching bases. This CDR3 is 17 amino acids long. Germline V lookup: CDR1 LNHDA, CDR2 SQIVND (reference sequence). V lost 6 bases and J 1 base, leaving 21 bases between the germline ends. CDR3 bases: TGTGCCAGTAGCCCCCCGGCGGGACTGCGGAATAACTATGGCTACACCTTC. It yields the protein CASSPPAGLRNNYGYTF.

The chain employs TRBV28 and TRBJ2-1; no clear D gene. This CDR3 region has 14 residues. Per the germline V gene, CDR1 is MDHEN and CDR2 is SYDVKM. The ends were cut back, 7 bases at V and 0 bases at J, with 10 bases in the middle. The CDR3 is CASNSDSSYNEQFF. CDR3 DNA: TGTGCCAGCAACTCGGATAGCTCCTACAATGAGCAGTTCTTC.

The chain has TRBV6-5 and TRBJ1-1; D not certain. Germline CDR1 MNHEY, CDR2 SVGAGI. Trimming cost V 7 bases and J 4 bases, with 13 bases left between them. The CDR3 has 13 amino acids. CDR3 protein: CASKGPLLTEAFF. CDR3 sequence (DNA): TGTGCCAGCAAGGGTCCGTTACTCACTGAAGCTTTCTTT.

CDR3 sequence (DNA): TGCGCCAGCAGCCATCTAACAGGGGAGGGTAATCAGCCCCAGCATTTT. It translates to CASSHLTGEGNQPQHF. This chain links TRBV4-1 with TRBJ1-5; 7 nucleotides agree with TRBD1. In germline, CDR1 is MGHRA, CDR2 YSYEKL. Losses at the gene ends were 3 bases for V and 4 bases for J; bases not matched to a gene: 9. CDR3 length: 16 residues.

The chain carries TRBV28 and TRBJ1-4, with TRBD1 as a possible D gene (6 bases). Germline V CDR1 and CDR2: MDHEN, SYDVKM. The CDR3 runs 17 residues. Trimming pared 7 bases from V and 0 bases from J, leaving 18 bases between. CDR3 protein: CASKVNREGATNEKLFF. CDR3 DNA: TGTGCCAGCAAAGTCAACAGGGAAGGGGCAACTAATGAAAAACTGTTTTTT.

The gene calls are TRBV5-1 and TRBJ2-2, with TRBD1 identical over 9 bases. Germline lookup yields CDR1 SGHRS and CDR2 YFSETQ. This CDR3 is 14 amino acids long. Losses at the gene ends were 4 bases for V and 4 bases for J; bases not matched to a gene: 2. The CDR3 sequence: CASSDRGVTGELFF. The CDR3 region has the DNA TGCGCCAGCAGCGACAGGGGGGTCACCGGGGAGCTGTTTTTT.

The chain combines TRBV28 with TRBJ1-2; D might be TRBD1 (6 bases). Trimming left V 5 bases short and J 8 bases short, with 21 bases between. The CDR3 consists of 15 residues. Germline lookup yields CDR1 MDHEN and CDR2 SYDVKM. The CDR3 nucleotides read TGTGCCAGCAGTCCCCCTGCGGGGGGGGCTAGAGGCTACACCTTC. This codes for CASSPPAGGARGYTF.

This chain uses TRBV5-1 with TRBJ2-3, with 8 bases lining up with TRBD2. CDR1 and CDR2 from the germline V gene are SGHRS and YFSETQ. This CDR3 has 13 amino acids. V lost 7 bases and J lost 0; bases outside the gene matches: 1. The CDR3 DNA reads as TGCGCCAGCGCTAGCGGGAGCACAGATACGCAGTATTTT. Its protein product is CASASGSTDTQYF.

The chain combines TRBV7-2 with TRBJ1-2; D is uncertain. Trimming removed 1 base at V and 8 bases at J, with 14 bases between. The CDR3 covers 14 residues. In germline, CDR1 is SGHTA, CDR2 FQGNSA. The CDR3, as DNA: TGTGCCAGCAGCTTAGTTCTGAGTCCAATGGGCTACACCTTC. It codes for CASSLVLSPMGYTF.

The gene calls are TRBV5-1 and TRBJ2-1; the D call may be TRBD1 or TRBD2 (5 bases each). V was pared by 2 bases and J by 6 bases, with 18 bases between. The CDR3 length is 16 residues. Germline assignment: CDR1 SGHRS and CDR2 YFSETQ. CDR3 in DNA: TGCGCCAGCAGCTTATTGGCCCGAGGGGACGGCAATGAGCAGTTCTTC. It translates to CASSLLARGDGNEQFF. The complete variable domain, with remaining parts taken from reference TRBV5-1 and TRBJ2-1, reads KAGVTQTPRYLIKTRGQQVTLSCSPISGHRSVSWYQQTPGQGLQFLFEYFSETQRNKGNFPGRFSGRQFSNSRSEMNVSTLELGDSALYLCASSLLARGDGNEQFFGPGTRLTVL.

This chain uses TRBV27 with TRBJ1-4; possible D gene TRBD1, 5 bases. This CDR3 has 14 residues. V gave up 2 bases and J gave up 3 bases, with 7 bases separating them. Germline CDR1 reads MNHEY; CDR2 reads SMNVEV (reference sequence). The CDR3 loop reads CASSLMGANEKLFF. The CDR3 DNA follows: TGTGCCAGCAGTTTAATGGGGGCTAATGAAAAACTGTTTTTT.

The chain is built from TRBV7-3 and TRBJ1-2, with 8 bases that match TRBD1. This CDR3 has 14 residues. Germline CDR1 reads SGHTA; CDR2 reads FQGTGA. Trimming at V came to 3 bases and at J to 4 bases, leaving 4 bases not matched to a gene. The CDR3, as DNA: TGTGCCAGCAGCTTGGGGCAGGGGGCCTATGGCTACACCTTC. Protein product: CASSLGQGAYGYTF. Together with reference TRBV7-3 and TRBJ1-2, the CDR3 gives the full variable domain: GAGVSQTPSNKVTEKGKYVELRCDPISGHTALYWYRQSLGQGPEFLIYFQGTGAADDSGLPNDRFFAVRPEGSVSTLKIQRTERGDSAVYLCASSLGQGAYGYTFGSGTRLTVV.

Here the CDR3 DNA reads TGTGCCAGCAGTCCTCGCGGCAGGTGGGTGTACGAGCAGTACTTC. Its protein is CASSPRGRWVYEQYF. This chain joins TRBV28 and TRBJ2-7; no definite D call. CDR1 is MDHEN and CDR2 is SYDVKM in the germline V gene. V lost 5 bases, J lost 4 bases, and 18 bases lay in between. CDR3 length: 15 amino acids.

The rearrangement joins TRBV5-1 to TRBJ2-5; 8 nucleotides align to TRBD1. The length of the CDR3 is 15 residues. Germline loops: CDR1 SGHRS, CDR2 YFSETQ. With 4 bases clipped from V and 4 bases from J, the junction kept 9 bases outside the gene matches. The CDR3 loop reads CASSRDRGRGETQYF. DNA of the CDR3: TGCGCCAGCAGCCGAGACAGGGGAAGGGGAGAGACCCAGTACTTC.

The chain is built from TRBV30 and TRBJ1-3; D ambiguous. CDR1 GTSNPN and CDR2 SVGIG come from the germline V gene (reference sequence). The CDR3 loop spans 13 amino acids. Between the trimmed V and J ends, which lost 0 bases and 1 base, there was a span of 4 bases. The CDR3 DNA follows: TGTGCCTGGAGTGTTTTATCTGGAAACACCATATATTTT. Translation: CAWSVLSGNTIYF. Full variable domain (remainder filled in from reference TRBV30 and TRBJ1-3): SQTIHQWPATLVQPVGSPLSLECTVEGTSNPNLYWYRQAAGRGLQLLFYSVGIGQISSEVPQNLSASRPQDRQFILSSKKLLLSDSGFYLCAWSVLSGNTIYFGEGSWLTVV.

The chain employs TRBV3-1 (or the pseudogene TRBV3-2) and TRBJ1-1, with no clear D. This CDR3 has 14 amino acids. Germline V gives CDR1 LGHDT, CDR2 YNNKEL (reference sequence). Deletions cut 4 bases from V and 4 bases from J, with 13 bases between. The CDR3 region has the DNA TGTGCCAGCAGCCCGTTGCGGGAACTCACTGAAGCTTTCTTT. Its translation: CASSPLRELTEAFF.

The chain combines TRBV5-8 with TRBJ1-1; a possible D gene is TRBD1 (5 bases). CDR3 length: 13 amino acids. The germline gives CDR1 SGHTS, CDR2 YDEGEE. The ends were cut back, 0 bases at V and 8 bases at J, with 11 bases in the middle. CDR3 DNA sequence: TGTGCCAGCAGCTTGGCGGGGGACCGAGAAGCTTTCTTT. Its translation: CASSLAGDREAFF.